Sequencing of this T cell receptor (beta chain) was carried out in a study of beta chain features in type 1 diabetes. V was cut by 4 bases and J by 1 base, with 10 bases left in between. Per the germline V gene, CDR1 is ENHRY and CDR2 is SYGVKD. The CDR3 length is 14 residues. The investigators reverse transcribed all of the isolated RNA, so they sequenced expressed TCRB transcripts. Approximately 3.6 million reads was the average for naive, central memory and regulatory T cell samples. Assay used: immunoSEQ multiplex PCR; TCRdb lists only in-frame clones, some missing. The table records over 500,000 clones, roughly a sixth of them present only once. Findings of the study overall: In the patient group, naive, central memory and Treg TCRB repertoires seemed more alike than in the healthy donor group. PCR might favor shorter templates, equally in patients and controls.

Every participating donor gave one draw, a heparinised blood sample averaging approximately 120 mL. Concerning this clone itself: Its antigen is still unknown.

J is TRBJ1-1 and V is TRBV10-3, with D maybe TRBD1 (6 bases). The clonotype originates from a young man in good health. The material sequenced was naive CD4+ T cells from blood. CDR3 sequence: CAISVARGNTEAFF. DNA of the CDR3: TGTGCCATCAGTGTGGCCAGGGGGAACACTGAAGCTTTCTTT.